Presented here are 30 T cell receptor beta chains from one specimen sequenced in a study of graft-versus-host responses after intestinal transplantation. Their specific antigens are unknown. TCRdb keeps only in-frame clones here, not all; method: immunoSEQ multiplex PCR. The data show more than 65,000 clones, 85% to 95% seen once. The material was unstimulated CD8+ T cells sorted from spleen or lymph node cells, obtained before transplant. The receptors stem from a human donor who was the organ donor for an intestinal transplant.

V gene TRBV7-9 combines with J gene TRBJ2-1; D ambiguous. The CDR3 length is 12 residues. The germline V gene encodes CDR1 SEHNR and CDR2 FQNEAQ (reference sequence). V shed 5 bases and J shed 10 bases, with 12 bases lying between them. CDR3 region: CASSPWAGEQFF. CDR3 DNA: TGTGCCAGCAGCCCCTGGGCAGGAGAGCAGTTCTTC.

V and J are TRBV20-1 and TRBJ1-1; D is unclear. V was clipped by 3 bases and J by 4 bases, with 6 bases between them. Germline CDR1 and CDR2: DFQATT and SNEGSKA (reference sequence). The CDR3 consists of 11 residues. The CDR3 here is CSASLSTEAFF. CDR3 nucleotides: TGCAGTGCTAGTTTATCCACTGAAGCTTTCTTT.

In its sample, this clone was seen a few times. The genes are TRBV9 and TRBJ1-2; 8 nucleotides align to TRBD1. The germline CDR1 and CDR2 sequences are SGDLS and YYNGEE. V lost 4 bases, J lost 6 bases, and 20 bases stayed unmatched. This CDR3 comprises 18 residues. Here the CDR3 reads CASSPQTWTGLFRHGYTF. CDR3 nucleotide sequence: TGTGCCAGCAGCCCACAGACGTGGACAGGGCTTTTCCGACATGGCTACACCTTC.

The chain has TRBV29-1 and TRBJ2-7; D may be TRBD1 (6 bases). This CDR3 spans 15 amino acids. V was cut by 5 bases and J by 4 bases, with 21 bases left in between. CDR1 and CDR2 from the germline V gene are SQVTM and ANQGSEA. This CDR3 reads CSVCVGLGTRYEQYF. The DNA of the CDR3 is TGCAGCGTTTGTGTTGGGTTGGGGACAAGGTACGAGCAGTACTTC.

The chain carries TRBV7-9 and TRBJ1-4, with TRBD1 as a possible D gene (6 bases). The CDR3 contains 16 residues. Germline loops: CDR1 SEHNR, CDR2 FQNEAQ (reference sequence). Trimming cost V 5 bases and J 5 bases, with 18 bases left between them. The CDR3 here is CASSPILVGGNEKLFF. As DNA, the CDR3 is TGTGCCAGCAGCCCTATCCTGGTAGGGGGAAATGAAAAACTGTTTTTT.

CDR3 amino acids: CASSPRARGDTEAFF. CDR3 DNA sequence: TGTGCCAGCAGCCCTAGAGCCAGGGGAGACACTGAAGCTTTCTTT. The chain carries TRBV11-2 and TRBJ1-1, with D possibly TRBD1 on 6 matching bases. Germline V gene lookup returns CDR1 SGHAT and CDR2 FQNNGV. Trimming left V 5 bases short and J 3 bases short, with 16 bases between. The CDR3 is 15 residues long.

V and J are TRBV5-6 and TRBJ2-1; a weak D match, TRBD2 (5 bases). V was trimmed by 4 bases and J by 3 bases, leaving 11 bases between them. Germline V gene sequence: CDR1 SGHDT, CDR2 YYEEEE. CDR3 length: 14 residues. The CDR3 bases are TGTGCCAGCAGCCCCGGGATAAACTACAATGAGCAGTTCTTC. Amino acids: CASSPGINYNEQFF.

This clone was detected once. CDR3 sequence reads: CASSGTSSGANVLTF. DNA of the CDR3: TGTGCCAGCAGCGGCACGAGCTCTGGGGCCAACGTCCTGACTTTC. The V and J genes are TRBV9 and TRBJ2-6; D remains ambiguous. Germline V gene lookup returns CDR1 SGDLS and CDR2 YYNGEE. Trimming cost V 3 bases and J 0 bases, with 7 bases left between them. The length of the CDR3 is 15 residues. The full variable domain, its missing parts supplied by reference TRBV9 and TRBJ2-6, is DSGVTQTPKHLITATGQRVTLRCSPRSGDLSVYWYQQSLDQGLQFLIQYYNGEERAKGNILERFSAQQFPDLHSELNLSSLELGDSALYFCASSGTSSGANVLTFGAGSRLTVL.

This clone came up once. The V gene is TRBV28, the J gene TRBJ1-2; D gene unclear. V was cut by 5 bases and J by 7 bases, with 11 bases left in between. This CDR3 comprises 12 residues. Germline V gene lookup returns CDR1 MDHEN and CDR2 SYDVKM. CDR3 in amino acids: CASSPGLGGYTF. In nucleotides, the CDR3 is TGTGCCAGCAGTCCCGGACTGGGTGGCTACACCTTC.

The V gene is TRBV10-1, the J gene TRBJ1-1; D not certain. Germline-derived CDR1 and CDR2 are WNHNN and SYGVQD (reference sequence). This CDR3 is 13 amino acids long. V lost 10 bases, J lost 0 bases, and 12 bases lay in between. This chain's CDR3 is CATPRRLNTEAFF. In DNA form, the CDR3 reads TGCGCCACCCCTCGGCGGTTGAACACTGAAGCTTTCTTT.

The chain links TRBV6-5 to TRBJ1-3, with TRBD1 as a possible D gene (6 bases). CDR3 length equals 14 residues. Looked up from germline, CDR1 is MNHEY and CDR2 is SVGAGI. Trimming cost V 6 bases and J 2 bases, with 11 bases left between them. CDR3 DNA sequence: TGTGCCAGCAGCCCGACAGGAACTGGAAACACCATATATTTT. This sequence encodes CASSPTGTGNTIYF.

The rearrangement uses TRBV9 and TRBJ2-1, with 7 bases lining up with TRBD2. The CDR3 covers 15 residues. Germline-derived CDR1 and CDR2 are SGDLS and YYNGEE. Trimming removed 4 bases from V and 4 bases from J; junction bases left unmatched: 8. CDR3 bases: TGTGCCAGCAGCATCGCGAGCGGGGTTTACAATGAGCAGTTCTTC. Residues: CASSIASGVYNEQFF.

The rearrangement joins TRBV6-6 to TRBJ1-2; D unresolved. The CDR3 has 12 residues. CDR1 is MNHNY and CDR2 is SVGAGI in the germline V gene (reference sequence). V was pared by 6 bases and J by 2 bases, with 7 bases between. DNA for the CDR3: TGTGCCAGCAGGGGAGGAAACTATGGCTACACCTTC. Translating gives CASRGGNYGYTF.

V usage is TRBV5-4 and J usage is TRBJ2-3; the D is unclear. Trimming took 4 bases from V and 0 from J, leaving 12 bases between them. This CDR3 region has 15 residues. CDR1 SGHNT and CDR2 YYREEE come from the germline V gene (reference sequence). The CDR3 sequence: CASSRAGSSTDTQYF. CDR3 DNA: TGTGCCAGCAGCCGAGCAGGTTCTAGCACAGATACGCAGTATTTT.

The chain joins TRBV4-2 to TRBJ2-7, with 10 positions matching TRBD2. Germline-derived CDR1 and CDR2 are LGHNA and YNFKEQ. Trimming removed 4 bases from V and 0 bases from J; junction bases left unmatched: 0. The CDR3 totals 14 residues. The CDR3 DNA reads as TGTGCCAGCAGCCGGACTAGCGGCTCCTACGAGCAGTACTTC. This gives the protein CASSRTSGSYEQYF.

This clone was detected a few times. The rearrangement joins TRBV19 to TRBJ1-2; 7 positions agree with TRBD1. V was clipped by 4 bases and J by 8 bases; unmatched bases: 10. This CDR3 is 14 amino acids long. Germline CDR1 is LNHDA and CDR2 is SQIVND (reference sequence). CDR3 region: CASSTPTGRTGYTF. DNA for the CDR3: TGTGCCAGTAGTACCCCGACAGGGCGTACGGGCTACACCTTC.

The CDR3 here is CASGAGGPIDEQFF. As DNA, the CDR3 is TGTGCCAGCGGGGCGGGGGGGCCGATAGATGAGCAGTTCTTC. V and J are TRBV9 and TRBJ2-1; 9 positions match TRBD2. Losses at the gene ends were 7 bases for V and 8 bases for J; bases not matched to a gene: 10. The CDR3 sequence is 14 residues long. CDR1 SGDLS and CDR2 YYNGEE come from the germline V gene.

This chain joins TRBV27 and TRBJ1-6; possibly TRBD1 for D (6 bases). V gave up 7 bases and J gave up 1 base, with 17 bases separating them. The CDR3 sequence is 17 residues long. Germline-derived CDR1 and CDR2 are MNHEY and SMNVEV (reference sequence). CDR3 region: CASTSGFGTSYNSPLHF. CDR3 DNA: TGTGCCAGCACAAGTGGGTTCGGGACATCCTATAATTCACCCCTCCACTTT.

V is TRBV4-1 and J is TRBJ2-3, with 7 bases aligning to TRBD2. The CDR3 is 16 residues long. Germline assignment: CDR1 MGHRA and CDR2 YSYEKL. The V segment lost 1 base and the J segment 3 bases; nucleotides outside the gene matches: 7. The CDR3 region is CASSQGDYKPTDTQYF. In nucleotides, the CDR3 is TGCGCCAGCAGCCAAGGGGACTACAAGCCAACAGATACGCAGTATTTT.

The chain combines TRBV4-3 with TRBJ1-4, with D uncertain. CDR3 length: 13 amino acids. V was trimmed by 8 bases and J by 7 bases, leaving 14 bases between them. The germline gives CDR1 LGHNA, CDR2 YSLEER. The CDR3 spells CASSSGLGEKLFF. DNA for the CDR3: TGCGCCAGCTCGTCGGGGTTGGGTGAAAAACTGTTTTTT.

Note on this clone: Compared with germline, one end of the junction differs, possibly owing to a read error. This chain links TRBV7-6 with TRBJ2-7; D might be TRBD2 (5 bases). Germline V gene lookup returns CDR1 SGHVS and CDR2 FNYEAQ. CDR3 length: 13 residues. CDR3 amino acids: CASSLSADYGQYF. As DNA, the CDR3 is TGTGCCAGCAGCTTATCGGCAGACTACGGGCAGTACTTC.

The J gene is TRBJ2-7, the V gene TRBV11-2; the D gene is possibly TRBD1 (5 bases). This CDR3 has 12 residues. Trimming pared 3 bases from V and 3 bases from J, leaving 6 bases between. CDR1 and CDR2 from the germline V gene are SGHAT and FQNNGV. CDR3 residues: CASSFDSYEQYF. For the CDR3, the DNA is TGTGCCAGCAGCTTCGACAGCTACGAGCAGTACTTC.

The chain recombines TRBV21-1 with TRBJ1-5; TRBD1 is taken as the D call from the table, unchecked against the DNA. TRBV21-1 is reported as a pseudogene. The CDR3 contains 19 residues. The CDR3 DNA is TGTGCCAGCCTTTTCGCCCGATGGGACAGGGAAGTAAAATATCAGCCCCAGCATTTT. It encodes CASLFARWDREVKYQPQHF.

The chain is built from TRBV19 and TRBJ2-3, with 8 positions matching TRBD2. Looked up from germline, CDR1 is LNHDA and CDR2 is SQIVND (reference sequence). The CDR3 sequence is 15 residues long. V was pared by 9 bases and J by 0 bases, with 8 bases of the junction left unmatched. The CDR3, as DNA: TGTGCCAGCTCCCCCGGGGGGGCTAGCACAGATACGCAGTATTTT. It translates to CASSPGGASTDTQYF.

V is TRBV9 and J is TRBJ1-2; the match to TRBD1 covers 7 bases. J gave up 4 bases and V 7 bases, and 10 bases lay outside the gene matches. The germline V gene has CDR1 SGDLS and CDR2 YYNGEE. CDR3 size: 14 residues. This chain's CDR3 is CASLRQGSGYGYTF. CDR3 DNA: TGTGCCAGCTTACGACAGGGTAGCGGCTATGGCTACACCTTC.

The V gene is TRBV5-5, the J gene TRBJ2-1; 11 bases match TRBD2. This CDR3 has 15 residues. The V and J ends lost 6 bases and 5 bases, in that order; junction bases with no gene match: 7. The germline gives CDR1 SGHKS, CDR2 YYEKEE (reference sequence). The CDR3 sequence is CASILTTSGNNEQFF. The CDR3 coding sequence is TGTGCCAGCATCCTAACGACTAGCGGGAACAATGAGCAGTTCTTC.

CDR3 nucleotide sequence: TGTGCCAGCAGCTTAGAATTAGCTTCATACGAGCAGTACTTC. Translation: CASSLELASYEQYF. The rearrangement links TRBV13 to TRBJ2-7; no reliable D call. CDR3 length equals 14 residues. The germline gives CDR1 PRHDT, CDR2 FYEKMQ (reference sequence). The V and J ends lost 1 base and 4 bases respectively, with 11 bases between them.

The CDR3 reads CASSLAGGPRADTQYF. CDR3 bases: TGTGCCAGCAGCTTAGCGGGGGGGCCGAGGGCAGATACGCAGTATTTT. The gene calls are TRBV7-2 and TRBJ2-3, with a tentative D call TRBD2 (7 bases). V was pared by 0 bases and J by 4 bases, with 14 bases between. CDR1 and CDR2 from the germline V gene are SGHTA and FQGNSA. The CDR3 totals 16 residues.

The genes are TRBV7-9 and TRBJ1-3, with 8 nucleotides matching TRBD1. CDR1 and CDR2 (germline): SEHNR, FQNEAQ (reference sequence). V was pared by 2 bases and J by 0 bases, with 9 bases of the junction left unmatched. The CDR3 runs to 18 residues. The CDR3 DNA is TGTGCCAGCAGCTTATTGGCCCCCGGACAGGGCTCTGGAAACACCATATATTTT. Its translation is CASSLLAPGQGSGNTIYF.

V gene TRBV28 combines with J gene TRBJ2-7; 7 bases agree with TRBD2. This CDR3 region has 14 residues. J gave up 6 bases and V 7 bases, and 12 bases lay outside the gene matches. Germline V gene sequence: CDR1 MDHEN, CDR2 SYDVKM. The CDR3 nucleotides read TGTGCCAGCACTATCATGGGGGGGGAGGGCGAGCAGTACTTC. Its translation is CASTIMGGEGEQYF.